This is a list of T cell receptor beta chains from one sample in a study of cytomegalovirus exposure and HLA in healthy donors. The method was immunoSEQ multiplex PCR; TCRdb's version includes in-frame clones alone and lacks a portion of them. Among over 200,000 clones, approximately 80% were seen once, and the ten largest hold more than 12%. The sample was PBMCs. The receptors stem from a woman aged 30 to 39 in good health and CMV-seropositive. Each CDR3 is given with its conserved first and last residue. Each record gives: V gene, clone size, D gene, J gene, CDR3 protein, CDR3 DNA. The D gene is left open where the match is weak. The size of a clone is reported for some rows only, either as once, few or many, or as a class for expanded clones.

v_gene: TRBV6-5; abundance: NA; d_gene: TRBD1; j_gene: TRBJ1-2; CDR3aa: CASSYATGDGYTF; CDR3nt: TGTGCCAGCAGTTACGCGACAGGGGATGGCTACACCTTC
v_gene: TRBV7-2; abundance: NA; d_gene: TRBD1; j_gene: TRBJ1-3; CDR3aa: CASSRTGNSGNTIYF; CDR3nt: TGTGCCAGCAGCCGGACAGGGAACTCTGGAAACACCATATATTTT
v_gene: TRBV5-1; abundance: NA; d_gene: TRBD1; j_gene: TRBJ1-1; CDR3aa: CASSWTGSPTEAFF; CDR3nt: TGCGCCAGCAGCTGGACAGGGAGTCCCACTGAAGCTTTCTTT
v_gene: TRBV7-2; abundance: NA; d_gene: NA; j_gene: TRBJ2-7; CDR3aa: CASSFGGHEQYF; CDR3nt: TGTGCCAGCAGCTTTGGGGGGCACGAGCAGTACTTC
v_gene: TRBV9; abundance: once; d_gene: NA; j_gene: TRBJ2-7; CDR3aa: CASSANANEQYF; CDR3nt: TGTGCCAGCAGCGCCAATGCCAACGAGCAGTACTTC
v_gene: TRBV30; abundance: NA; d_gene: NA; j_gene: TRBJ2-3; CDR3aa: CAWVPSPGIDTQYF; CDR3nt: TGTGCCTGGGTCCCCTCCCCGGGGATAGATACGCAGTATTTT
v_gene: TRBV5-1; abundance: once; d_gene: NA; j_gene: TRBJ2-1; CDR3aa: CASSLDPAYQFF; CDR3nt: TGCGCCAGCAGCTTGGACCCAGCGTACCAGTTCTTC
v_gene: TRBV7-2; abundance: once; d_gene: NA; j_gene: TRBJ2-7; CDR3aa: CASSLEGVTYEQYF; CDR3nt: TGTGCCAGCAGCTTAGAGGGGGTCACCTACGAGCAGTACTTC
v_gene: TRBV7-9; abundance: NA; d_gene: NA; j_gene: TRBJ1-2; CDR3aa: CASSLGDRTRNTF; CDR3nt: TGTGCCAGCAGCTTAGGCGACAGGACGAGGAATACCTTC
v_gene: TRBV6-1; abundance: NA; d_gene: NA; j_gene: TRBJ1-2; CDR3aa: CASMRRNSYYGYTF; CDR3nt: TGTGCCAGCATGAGAAGGAACTCTTACTATGGCTACACCTTC
v_gene: TRBV5-6; abundance: NA; d_gene: NA; j_gene: TRBJ1-2; CDR3aa: CASSLEPRYGYTF; CDR3nt: TGTGCCAGCAGCTTGGAGCCCAGATATGGCTACACCTTC
v_gene: TRBV30; abundance: few; d_gene: TRBD2; j_gene: TRBJ2-7; CDR3aa: CAWTAGGRHEQYF; CDR3nt: TGTGCCTGGACGGCGGGAGGGCGCCACGAGCAGTACTTC
v_gene: TRBV28; abundance: NA; d_gene: NA; j_gene: TRBJ2-5; CDR3aa: CASSPISGGEGETQYF; CDR3nt: TGTGCCAGCAGTCCGATTAGCGGAGGGGAAGGGGAGACCCAGTACTTC
v_gene: TRBV30; abundance: NA; d_gene: NA; j_gene: TRBJ2-1; CDR3aa: CAWSDPTFLYEQFF; CDR3nt: TGTGCCTGGAGTGACCCCACCTTTCTCTATGAGCAGTTCTTC
v_gene: TRBV11-2; abundance: once; d_gene: NA; j_gene: TRBJ1-3; CDR3aa: CASSFVRGMGNTIYF; CDR3nt: TGTGCCAGCAGCTTTGTGAGGGGCATGGGAAACACCATATATTTT
v_gene: TRBV15; abundance: NA; d_gene: NA; j_gene: TRBJ1-4; CDR3aa: CATSRPRGAVTF; CDR3nt: TGTGCCACCAGCAGACCCCGGGGGGCTGTCACTTTT
v_gene: TRBV2; abundance: NA; d_gene: TRBD2; j_gene: TRBJ2-7; CDR3aa: CASSRGAYEQYF; CDR3nt: TGTGCCAGCTCCCGGGGGGCCTACGAGCAGTACTTC
v_gene: TRBV6-5; abundance: NA; d_gene: NA; j_gene: TRBJ2-5; CDR3aa: CASSYSSQETQYF; CDR3nt: TGTGCCAGCAGTTACTCCAGCCAAGAGACCCAGTACTTC
v_gene: TRBV28; abundance: once; d_gene: TRBD1; j_gene: TRBJ1-5; CDR3aa: CASGTGNQPQHF; CDR3nt: TGTGCCAGCGGGACAGGAAATCAGCCCCAGCATTTT
v_gene: TRBV29-1; abundance: NA; d_gene: NA; j_gene: TRBJ2-3; CDR3aa: CSVAGADTQYF; CDR3nt: TGCAGCGTTGCGGGGGCAGATACGCAGTATTTT
v_gene: TRBV27; abundance: NA; d_gene: NA; j_gene: TRBJ1-1; CDR3aa: CASSPIPPGLRNTEAFF; CDR3nt: TGTGCCAGCAGTCCCATCCCCCCGGGCCTGAGGAACACTGAAGCTTTCTTT
v_gene: TRBV28; abundance: NA; d_gene: TRBD1; j_gene: TRBJ2-7; CDR3aa: CASSPGQGFYEQYF; CDR3nt: TGTGCCAGCAGTCCAGGACAGGGGTTCTACGAGCAGTACTTC
v_gene: TRBV29-1; abundance: NA; d_gene: NA; j_gene: TRBJ1-2; CDR3aa: CSVIEGTTNYGYTF; CDR3nt: TGCAGCGTGATCGAAGGGACAACTAACTATGGCTACACCTTC
v_gene: TRBV6-5; abundance: NA; d_gene: NA; j_gene: TRBJ2-7; CDR3aa: CASSLGQTDYEQYF; CDR3nt: TGTGCCAGCAGCTTAGGGCAGACAGATTACGAGCAGTACTTC
v_gene: TRBV11-2; abundance: many; d_gene: TRBD1; j_gene: TRBJ1-2; CDR3aa: CASSLEETGSGYGYTF; CDR3nt: TGTGCCAGCAGCTTAGAGGAGACAGGGAGTGGCTATGGCTACACCTTC
v_gene: TRBV5-6; abundance: once; d_gene: NA; j_gene: TRBJ1-1; CDR3aa: CASRGTVNTEAFF; CDR3nt: TGTGCCAGCAGGGGGACGGTCAACACTGAAGCTTTCTTT
v_gene: TRBV6-6; abundance: NA; d_gene: NA; j_gene: TRBJ1-4; CDR3aa: CASSYPGGAEKLFF; CDR3nt: TGTGCCAGCAGTTATCCGGGGGGGGCTGAAAAACTGTTTTTT
v_gene: TRBV6-1; abundance: NA; d_gene: NA; j_gene: TRBJ2-5; CDR3aa: CASVSGSETQYF; CDR3nt: TGTGCCAGCGTCTCAGGGAGCGAGACCCAGTACTTC
v_gene: TRBV6-5; abundance: NA; d_gene: NA; j_gene: TRBJ1-3; CDR3aa: CASSYSGVAGNTIYF; CDR3nt: TGTGCCAGCAGTTACTCGGGGGTGGCGGGAAACACCATATATTTT
v_gene: TRBV6-5; abundance: once; d_gene: TRBD1; j_gene: TRBJ1-2; CDR3aa: CASSHRGRNGYTF; CDR3nt: TGTGCCAGCAGTCACAGGGGGCGGAATGGCTACACCTTC
v_gene: TRBV7-2; abundance: NA; d_gene: TRBD1; j_gene: TRBJ1-1; CDR3aa: CASSFTGEMEAFF; CDR3nt: TGTGCCAGCAGCTTTACAGGGGAGATGGAAGCTTTCTTT
v_gene: TRBV29-1; abundance: NA; d_gene: NA; j_gene: TRBJ1-2; CDR3aa: CSPSGGGGGYTF; CDR3nt: TGCAGCCCGAGCGGGGGGGGAGGTGGCTACACCTTC
v_gene: TRBV14; abundance: NA; d_gene: NA; j_gene: TRBJ2-2; CDR3aa: CASSQGTLNTGELFF; CDR3nt: TGTGCCAGCAGCCAGGGGACTCTGAACACCGGGGAGCTGTTTTTT
v_gene: TRBV6-5; abundance: NA; d_gene: TRBD1; j_gene: TRBJ2-7; CDR3aa: CASSSGTGAGEQYF; CDR3nt: TGTGCCAGCAGCTCCGGGACAGGGGCGGGCGAGCAGTACTTC
v_gene: TRBV2; abundance: NA; d_gene: NA; j_gene: TRBJ1-1; CDR3aa: CASRDPGLYTEAFF; CDR3nt: TGTGCCAGCAGGGACCCGGGGCTATATACTGAAGCTTTCTTT
v_gene: TRBV30; abundance: few; d_gene: NA; j_gene: TRBJ2-5; CDR3aa: CAWKRGILETQYF; CDR3nt: TGTGCCTGGAAAAGGGGAATCCTTGAGACCCAGTACTTC
v_gene: TRBV6-1; abundance: NA; d_gene: TRBD1; j_gene: TRBJ2-7; CDR3aa: CASSEFGTGYILYEQYF; CDR3nt: TGTGCCAGCAGTGAATTCGGGACAGGGTATATCCTCTACGAGCAGTACTTC
v_gene: TRBV28; abundance: NA; d_gene: NA; j_gene: TRBJ1-1; CDR3aa: CASSLQQGRAFF; CDR3nt: TGTGCCAGCAGTTTACAACAGGGTCGAGCTTTCTTT
v_gene: TRBV6-5; abundance: few; d_gene: NA; j_gene: TRBJ1-3; CDR3aa: CASSPGFGNTIYF; CDR3nt: TGTGCCAGCAGCCCAGGGTTCGGAAACACCATATATTTT
v_gene: TRBV18; abundance: few; d_gene: TRBD1; j_gene: TRBJ1-2; CDR3aa: CASSLGTGPGYTF; CDR3nt: TGTGCCAGCTCCCTGGGGACAGGGCCTGGCTACACCTTC
v_gene: TRBV28; abundance: NA; d_gene: NA; j_gene: TRBJ1-1; CDR3aa: CASSPGGGLRNTEAFF; CDR3nt: TGTGCCAGCAGCCCAGGCGGGGGTCTGAGGAACACTGAAGCTTTCTTT
v_gene: TRBV2; abundance: NA; d_gene: NA; j_gene: TRBJ1-2; CDR3aa: CASSVRVEDYGYTF; CDR3nt: TGTGCCAGCAGTGTAAGGGTCGAGGACTATGGCTACACCTTC
v_gene: TRBV6-1; abundance: NA; d_gene: NA; j_gene: TRBJ1-5; CDR3aa: CASRLPGNQPQHF; CDR3nt: TGTGCCAGCAGGCTGCCTGGCAATCAGCCCCAGCATTTT
v_gene: TRBV5-1; abundance: NA; d_gene: NA; j_gene: TRBJ2-7; CDR3aa: CASSLVPLNSYEQYF; CDR3nt: TGCGCCAGCAGCTTGGTCCCCCTCAACTCCTACGAGCAGTACTTC
v_gene: TRBV6-5; abundance: NA; d_gene: NA; j_gene: TRBJ1-5; CDR3aa: CASSYEQHNQPQHF; CDR3nt: TGTGCCAGCAGTTACGAACAGCACAATCAGCCCCAGCATTTT
v_gene: TRBV2; abundance: NA; d_gene: NA; j_gene: TRBJ2-1; CDR3aa: CATTPTNEQFF; CDR3nt: TGTGCCACCACTCCCACGAATGAGCAGTTCTTC
v_gene: TRBV5-6; abundance: NA; d_gene: TRBD1; j_gene: TRBJ1-2; CDR3aa: CASSQTATGYGYTF; CDR3nt: TGTGCCAGCAGCCAGACGGCGACAGGGTACGGCTACACCTTC
v_gene: TRBV6-5; abundance: NA; d_gene: NA; j_gene: TRBJ2-1; CDR3aa: CASSYAIGSGVGEQFF; CDR3nt: TGTGCCAGCAGTTACGCGATAGGAAGTGGGGTGGGTGAGCAGTTCTTC
v_gene: TRBV6-5; abundance: NA; d_gene: NA; j_gene: TRBJ2-2; CDR3aa: CASRSTGELFF; CDR3nt: TGTGCCAGCAGGAGTACCGGGGAGCTGTTTTTT
v_gene: TRBV5-4; abundance: NA; d_gene: NA; j_gene: TRBJ2-1; CDR3aa: CASSLGEGAYNEQFF; CDR3nt: TGTGCCAGCAGCTTGGGGGAAGGGGCCTACAATGAGCAGTTCTTC
v_gene: TRBV5-1; abundance: NA; d_gene: TRBD2; j_gene: TRBJ2-1; CDR3aa: CASSLVRLAGEFNEQFF; CDR3nt: TGCGCCAGCAGCTTGGTTCGACTAGCGGGAGAATTCAATGAGCAGTTCTTC
v_gene: TRBV6-4; abundance: NA; d_gene: NA; j_gene: TRBJ2-1; CDR3aa: CASSDRLSSYNEQFF; CDR3nt: TGTGCCAGCAGCGACAGGTTAAGCTCCTACAATGAGCAGTTCTTC